This TCR beta chain was retrieved from a study of Ad26.COV2.S vaccination and SARS-CoV-2 variants. Turning to this clone: Different DNA sequences within this sample yield the same CDR3.

Treatment of the sample: about 20 received Ad26.COV2.S at low or high dose, single or two shots; about 5 received placebo; per-sample allocation not given. All samples were drawn on day 63, counting from the first vaccine or placebo injection. Produced via immunoSEQ multiplex PCR; TCRdb's table is partial and in-frame only. Of 350,000 to 450,000 clones in the sample, 89% were seen once. Material: peripheral blood, obtained in a trial of Ad26.COV2.S vaccine versus placebo. The clonotype originates from a person aged 18-60 years who received the Ad26.COV2.S COVID-19 vaccine or a placebo.

For the CDR3, the DNA is TGCAGTGCTAGAGGACCCGGGGAGCTGTTTTTT. It specifies CSARGPGELFF. The V call is TRBV20-1, the J call TRBJ2-2, with D hard to call. Germline CDR1 reads DFQATT; CDR2 reads SNEGSKA (reference sequence). Between the trimmed V and J ends, which lost 1 base and 6 bases, there was a span of 3 bases. This CDR3 has 11 amino acids.